One sample yielded the 7 T cell receptor beta chains listed below, sequenced in a study of Ad26.COV2.S vaccination and SARS-CoV-2 variants. Produced via immunoSEQ multiplex PCR; TCRdb's table is partial and in-frame only. The repertoire holds 150,000 to 200,000 clones, with around 85% as singletons. The sequencing used peripheral blood, collected after recovery from COVID-19. These receptors were obtained from a human donor who had recovered from COVID-19.

This CDR3 is CASSQGQRSSPLHF. CDR3 bases: TGCGCCAGCAGCCAGGGACAGAGGAGTTCACCCCTCCACTTT. The chain couples TRBV5-1 to TRBJ1-6; TRBD1 matches 7 bases. This CDR3 contains 14 residues. J gave up 9 bases and V 4 bases, and 7 bases lay outside the gene matches. Germline V CDR1 and CDR2: SGHRS, YFSETQ.

This clone appeared once. The rearrangement joins TRBV11-2 to TRBJ2-3; D possibly uses TRBD1 or TRBD2 (5 bases each). V was clipped by 5 bases and J by 2 bases, with 20 bases between them. The CDR3 has 17 residues. Germline V gene sequence: CDR1 SGHAT, CDR2 FQNNGV. The CDR3 bases are TGTGCCAGCAGCCCCTTGGGGGTTCTCAGGGCCACAGATACGCAGTATTTT. Protein sequence: CASSPLGVLRATDTQYF. The full variable domain, rest sourced from reference TRBV11-2 and TRBJ2-3, is EAGVAQSPRYKIIEKRQSVAFWCNPISGHATLYWYQQILGQGPKLLIQFQNNGVVDDSQLPKDRFSAERLKGVDSTLKIQPAKLEDSAVYLCASSPLGVLRATDTQYFGPGTRLTVL.

This chain joins TRBV5-1 and TRBJ2-7, with 10 bases fitting TRBD2. CDR3 size: 16 residues. V shed 4 bases and J 5 bases; nucleotides not matched to a gene: 12. CDR1 and CDR2 from the germline V gene are SGHRS and YFSETQ. The CDR3 nucleotides are TGCGCCAGCAGCAAGGGGGCTAGCGGGAGACTTAACGAGCAGTACTTC. Translating it yields CASSKGASGRLNEQYF.

The V gene is TRBV12-3 or TRBV12-4, the J gene TRBJ2-3; TRBD2 matches 7 bases. The ends lost 8 bases at V and 7 bases at J; junction bases unmatched: 6. The CDR3 is 12 residues long. The CDR3 spells CASAAAGNTQYF. The CDR3 DNA sequence: TGTGCCAGCGCGGCAGCGGGGAATACGCAGTATTTT.

V and J are TRBV25-1 and TRBJ2-3, with TRBD1 identical over 9 bases. The CDR3 has 18 amino acids. Per the germline V gene, CDR1 is MGHDK and CDR2 is SYGVNS. Unmatched junction bases numbered 11, after V lost 2 bases and J lost 2 bases. The CDR3 sequence: CASSERFGTGIDTDTQYF. DNA of the CDR3: TGTGCCAGCAGTGAACGGTTTGGGACAGGGATCGACACAGATACGCAGTATTTT.

In its sample, this clone was seen once. The rearrangement uses TRBV6-4 and TRBJ1-6; 10 bases match TRBD1. The CDR3 runs 16 residues. V lost 4 bases, J lost 10 bases, and 10 bases stayed unmatched. Per germline, CDR1 MRHNA and CDR2 SNTAGT. CDR3 DNA: TGTGCCAGCAGTGGCCCATTGGGGACAGGGGACTCACCCCTCCACTTT. Its protein product is CASSGPLGTGDSPLHF.

This clone was recorded only once. The chain has TRBV5-1 and TRBJ2-3, with D possibly matching TRBD2 (6 bases). Germline CDR1 reads SGHRS; CDR2 reads YFSETQ. The CDR3 covers 16 residues. V lost 3 bases, J lost 0 bases, and 14 bases lay in between. This CDR3 reads CASSSAGGASTDTQYF. In DNA form, the CDR3 reads TGCGCCAGCAGCTCCGCGGGCGGGGCGAGCACAGATACGCAGTATTTT.